This T cell receptor (beta chain) was identified in a study of response to subunit inactivated influenza vaccine. Study results and limitations: The study's authors posited that every seasonal influenza vaccination enlists few new T cells.

This clonotype was seen ten or more times. Its antigen remains unidentified. Germline trimming cut 7 bases from V and 2 bases from J; bases unmatched to any gene: 8. The CDR3 totals 15 residues. Germline V gene lookup returns CDR1 SSHAT and CDR2 FNYEAQ (reference sequence). TCRdb processed the RT-PCR reads anew with MiXCR; each CDR3 protein has one entry. The table includes about 520,000 distinct CDR3 sequences, about 25% detected once. The chain couples TRBV7-7 to TRBJ2-7, with 10 positions matching TRBD1. Sequenced material: CD4+ T cells sorted from PBMCs, taken roughly 5 days after vaccination. This TCR was recovered from a man in his fifties or sixties who received an inactivated influenza vaccine. The CDR3 loop reads CASKYGQGGTYEQYF. The CDR3 coding sequence is TGTGCCAGCAAGTACGGACAGGGGGGTACCTACGAGCAGTACTTC.